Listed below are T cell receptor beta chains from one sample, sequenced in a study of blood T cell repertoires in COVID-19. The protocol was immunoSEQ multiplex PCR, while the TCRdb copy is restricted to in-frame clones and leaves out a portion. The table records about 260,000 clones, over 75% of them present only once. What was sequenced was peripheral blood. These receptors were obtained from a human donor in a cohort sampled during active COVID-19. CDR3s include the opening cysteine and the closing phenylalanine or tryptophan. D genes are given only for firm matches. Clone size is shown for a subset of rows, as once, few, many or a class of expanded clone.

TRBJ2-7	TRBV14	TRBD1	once	TGTGCCAGCAGCCAAGCCGGGACAGCCTACGAGCAGTACTTC	CASSQAGTAYEQYF
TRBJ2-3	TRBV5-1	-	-	TGCGCCAGCAGCTTCCGACAGGATTACACAGATACGCAGTATTTT	CASSFRQDYTDTQYF
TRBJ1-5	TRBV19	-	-	TGTGCCAGTAGTATTAACCGGGCCCAGCATTTT	CASSINRAQHF
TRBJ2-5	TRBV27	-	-	TGTGCCAGCAGGTCACGGGCAGGGGAGACCCAGTACTTC	CASRSRAGETQYF
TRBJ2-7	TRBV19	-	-	TGTGCCAGTAGTGCCCTTTTGGGAGTCCACGAGCAGTACTTC	CASSALLGVHEQYF
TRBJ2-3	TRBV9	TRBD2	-	TGTGCCAGCAGCGTTCGGGACTTAGCGGGGGGGCCTCCCACAGATACGCAGTATTTT	CASSVRDLAGGPPTDTQYF
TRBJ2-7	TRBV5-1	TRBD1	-	TGCGCCAGCAGCTTGGCCGGGACAGGGGTTGCAGGAGAGCAGTACTTC	CASSLAGTGVAGEQYF
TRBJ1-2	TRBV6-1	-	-	TGTGCCAGCAGTGAAGAGTATAGGGGATCGGTCGGCTACACCTTC	CASSEEYRGSVGYTF
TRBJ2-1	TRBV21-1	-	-	TGTGCCAGCAGCAAGGGGGGGGACACTAGCTTCAATGAGCAGTTCTTC	CASSKGGDTSFNEQFF
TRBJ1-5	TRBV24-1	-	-	TGTGCCACCCGGACCGGGACACGAAGAGGGCCCCAGCATTTT	CATRTGTRRGPQHF
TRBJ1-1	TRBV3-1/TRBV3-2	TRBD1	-	TGTGCCAGCAGCGGGGGGACAGCGAACACTGAAGCTTTCTTT	CASSGGTANTEAFF
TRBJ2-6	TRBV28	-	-	TGTGCCAGCGGGTCCGAAGCGATAACTGGGGCCAACGTCCTGACTTTC	CASGSEAITGANVLTF
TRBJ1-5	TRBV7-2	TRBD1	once	TGTGCCAGCAGCTTATGGGGACAGGGGACAAATCAGCCCCAGCATTTT	CASSLWGQGTNQPQHF
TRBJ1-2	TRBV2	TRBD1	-	TGTGCCAGCAGTGAAGCGGGACAGGACTACTATGGCTACACCTTC	CASSEAGQDYYGYTF
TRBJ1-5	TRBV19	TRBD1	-	TGTGCCAGTAGTATCGGGGACAGGGTGGATCAGCCCCAGCATTTT	CASSIGDRVDQPQHF
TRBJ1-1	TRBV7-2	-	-	TGTGCCAGCAGCTTATCGCAGGGGCTTGGCACTGAAGCTTTCTTT	CASSLSQGLGTEAFF
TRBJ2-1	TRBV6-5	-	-	TGTGCCAGCAGTTACCCCCGACTAGTGCCTGAGCAGTTCTTC	CASSYPRLVPEQFF
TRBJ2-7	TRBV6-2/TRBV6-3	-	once	TGTGCCAGCAGTTACCGCCCGGGGTTCTCCTACGAGCAGTACTTC	CASSYRPGFSYEQYF
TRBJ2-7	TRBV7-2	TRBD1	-	TGTGCCAGCAGCCCTACCGGGACAGGGGCCTACGAGCAGTACTTC	CASSPTGTGAYEQYF
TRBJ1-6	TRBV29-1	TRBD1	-	TGCAGCGTCCGGACAGGGGGCAATTCACCCCTCCACTTT	CSVRTGGNSPLHF